This T cell receptor (beta chain) comes out of a study of shared clonotypes between healthy human individuals (dated by TCRdb to the early 2020s). In terms of the full investigation: The cohort included three men and two women between 18 and 49 years of age. Blood TCR repertoires of 5 or 6 healthy adults were deeply sequenced to estimate repertoire size and the extent of clonotype sharing between individuals. For each donor, CD4 naive and CD4 memory were each given three plates, CD8 naive was given two plates, and CD8 memory was given one plate. Each donor's leukapheresis produced roughly between roughly 0.85 and 10 billion PBMCs. To increase sequencing depth and limit assay-specific biases, TCR repertoire library preparation and sequencing were carried out by different laboratories using diverse techniques.

Using the deep immunoSEQ assay, TCR CDR3 regions were amplified from genomic DNA by multiplex PCR. Genomic DNA extracted from each cell subset was distributed evenly over all wells of several immunoSEQ 96-well plates, and each plate served as one replicate. For sorted subsets, approximately 190 ng of genomic DNA, equivalent to 25,000 to 35,000 T cell genomes, went into each replicate PCR. Purified libraries were measured with a Qubit 3.0 fluorometer, size-checked on a Bioanalyzer 2100, and measured again with the KAPA Library Quantification kit. Each immunoSEQ 96-well plate was sequenced on its own single-read 150-cycle Illumina NextSeq 550 flow cell. Regarding the original processing steps: Because only junctional sequences without quality scores were contained in the immunoSEQ output, filtering matching that applied to full-length reads could not be performed. Sequences were annotated with PyIR, a Python wrapper for IgBLAST v1.9, using IMGT germline references to assign V/J genes and CDR3. Reads were removed for weak V/J assignments (E-value above 1e-6), missing CDR3, stop codons, out-of-frame junctions, or ambiguous translated residues. A V3J clonotype was defined by an identical inferred V gene, J gene, and CDR3 amino acid sequence. Percentage overlap between repertoires was computed as shared unique clonotypes divided by the size of the smaller repertoire. Richness of each repertoire was evaluated using RTK rarefaction, the Chao1 estimator, and Recon v2.1 estimates of unobserved clonotypes. Generation probabilities were computed with OLGA for all TCRbeta clonotypes obtained by the gDNA method from several donors. What TCRdb holds here is the immuneACCESS table cut down to in-frame rearrangements. Part of the clones is not present; checked against another copy, under half of the missing clones reflect an unresolved V gene, and the others are unexplained. V and J calls and clone size are as listed in that table; D and trimming were resolved from the DNA. Recorded for this sample are about 2 million clones; 85% to 95% of them occurred a single time. The biggest ten clones account for 0.13% of the sample.

Counted from cysteine to phenylalanine, this CDR3 has 11 amino acids. Only the CDR3 portion is preserved as DNA: 33 bases, with reading frame beginning at the first base. V drops 3 bases and J drops 7 bases, leaving 6 bases in between. CDR1 and CDR2, looked up from the germline V gene, are MDHEN and SYDVKM. General study outcomes and caveats: Across several donors, about 5.2% of naive CD4, roughly 3.5% of naive CD8, roughly 2.3% of memory CD4, and approximately 0.4% of memory CD8 clonotypes were shared. Estimated clonotype richness was generally larger for naive than for memory subsets. Pairwise subsampling led to the expectation that sequencing depth would affect the degree of clonotype sharing among donors. Higher generation probabilities were observed for clonotypes shared by all four sorted-subset donors than for non-shared clonotypes. Incomplete sequencing was indicated by rarefaction of sorted-subset datasets, despite the large sequencing depth. Because the study included only a small number of donors, the genetic and exposure-history diversity represented was limited. Only blood was sampled, and tissue TCR repertoires likely differ from those in blood.

Donors were healthy HIV-negative adults with no recently reported acute infections or vaccinations. Only Caucasian adults living in Nashville, Tennessee, USA were represented among the donors. Magnetic negative selection was used to enrich CD4+ T cells, after which naive cells were positively selected on CD45RA and the negative fraction became the memory subset. Blood was collected by leukapheresis, and PBMCs were isolated by Ficoll-Histopaque density gradient centrifugation and then cryopreserved in liquid nitrogen vapor phase. Analytical flow cytometry was used to check the purity and quantity of every magnetically sorted T cell population. Each sorted fraction had its genomic DNA isolated and then quantified by UV absorbance on a Nanodrop 2000c. Concerning this clone itself: No antigen is known for it. Base qualities are not recorded, but no much larger clone differs from it by a single base. The sample contains more than one DNA sequence encoding this CDR3.

This chain is built from TRBV28 and TRBJ1-2, with the D gene not clear enough to name. The TCR originated in a man between 18 and 35 years old in good health. Sequencing was carried out using naive CD4+ T cells sorted from blood. Reading the label with the study, this specimen's cell subset or site is: CD45RA+ positively selected. The DNA sequence is TGTGCCAGCAGTTTTTCCGGTGGCTACACCTTC. Its translation reads: CASSFSGGYTF.